This T cell receptor (beta chain) was retrieved from a study of blood T cell repertoires in COVID-19 (dated by TCRdb to 2020 to 2021). With respect to the entire study: Samples from collaborators originated in the United States, Italy and Spain and spanned both the acute and convalescent phases of COVID-19. The material from the prospective study consisted of cDNA or gDNA derived from T cells, B-cell-depleted T cells, or PBMCs. Subjects who had been exposed to COVID-19, were actively infected with it, or had recovered from it provided the deeply sampled blood TCRbeta repertoires that made up the dataset. A freely available public database, intended as a resource for researchers studying the immune response to SARS-CoV-2, is where the repertoires were released. Samples were obtained from the ongoing ImmuneRACE study (first 160 participants) and from 1,000 to 1,500 subjects provided by 6 global collaborators. Sample metadata almost always included a de-identified subject ID, COVID-19 status, age in years and sex. Where available, HLA class I and class II types were obtained from metadata supplied by the sample provider rather than from assay-based typing.

The CDR3 holds 14 amino acids from the cysteine to the phenylalanine. The retained sequence is limited to the CDR3, 42 bases, with the frame set at the first base. CDR1 and CDR2 were assigned from the germline V gene (reference sequence) as DFQATT and SNEGSKA. Here V drops 3 bases and J drops 1 base, and the junction holds 4 bases not matched to any gene. The collaborating institutions used their own protocols to collect whole blood in K2EDTA tubes. Collaborator samples were shipped for TCRbeta analysis as frozen whole blood, isolated PBMCs, or DNA extracted from either sample type. The immunoSEQ Assay, a bias-controlled multiplex PCR, was used to amplify TCRbeta CDR3 regions from genomic DNA. Processing in the source paper ran as follows. The number of nucleated cells in each sample was estimated from the amplification of reference gene primers within the assay. Sequence reads were collapsed and filtered to measure the absolute abundance of every unique TCRbeta CDR3 rearrangement. For each sample, productive Simpson clonality was calculated as the square root of Simpson's diversity index across productive rearrangements. The table was pulled from immuneACCESS by TCRdb, which kept in-frame rearrangements only. Such tables lose some clones; where checked, under half of the loss comes from unresolved V genes, and the rest has no known cause. V and J calls and clone size come straight from that table; D and trimming were deduced from the DNA. Recorded for this sample are 140,000 to 150,000 clones; 87% of them occurred a single time. Clones ranked in the top ten supply 0.8% to 0.95% of the sample.

Concerning this clone itself: No cognate antigen has been identified for it. The sample holds no much larger clone one base away, and base qualities are not on file.

Study-level results and caveats: Clinical and demographic metadata were provided uncurated, with the amount varying by source and participant.

This TCR came from a woman aged 50 to 60 with acute or convalescent COVID-19. The sequencing sample was made of peripheral blood. The chain is assembled from TRBV20-1 and TRBJ2-7; TRBD2 lines up with 9 middle nucleotides. The CDR3 corresponds to CSASSGRLSYEQYF. In nucleotide form, the sequence is TGCAGTGCTAGTAGCGGGAGATTATCCTACGAGCAGTACTTC.